Listed below are T cell receptor beta chains from one sample, sequenced in a study of brain T cells in children with intractable seizures. TCRdb's table, derived via immunoSEQ multiplex PCR, lists solely in-frame clones and lacks some. The sample lists about 22,000 clones, 85% to 95% seen once, with under 7.5% in the top ten. The sample was peripheral blood, taken at surgery. The source of these receptors is a boy younger than 18 with focal cortical dysplasia and intractable seizures. CDR3s include the opening cysteine and the closing phenylalanine or tryptophan. D genes are given only for firm matches. The size field is filled for only some rows; it gives once, few, many or a size class.

D,J,V,length,size,DNA,CDR3
.,TRBJ1-1,TRBV2,13,.,TGTGCCAGCAGTGAAGGTGGGAACACTGAAGCTTTCTTT,CASSEGGNTEAFF
.,TRBJ2-1,TRBV10-3,12,.,TGTGCCATCAGTGAGACAGGCAATGAGCAGTTCTTC,CAISETGNEQFF
.,TRBJ2-3,TRBV9,13,.,TGTGCCAGCAGCGTACTGCACACAGATACGCAGTATTTT,CASSVLHTDTQYF
TRBD1,TRBJ1-1,TRBV5-4,15,once,TGTGCCAGCAGTTTTACAGGGGGCGCTTTAGCGGAAGCTTTCTTT,CASSFTGGALAEAFF
.,TRBJ2-2,TRBV19,14,.,TGTGCCAGTAGTATTCAGGGGGGGTTCGGGGAGCTGTTTTTT,CASSIQGGFGELFF
.,TRBJ1-2,TRBV12-3/TRBV12-4,13,.,TGTGCCAGCAGTTTGGGACCGCCGGAGGGCTACACCTTC,CASSLGPPEGYTF
.,TRBJ1-5,TRBV28,14,.,TGTGCCAGTGCAGGGATCGGGAGCAATCAGCCCCAGCATTTT,CASAGIGSNQPQHF
.,TRBJ1-1,TRBV5-4,14,.,TGTGCCAGCAGTGGAAAGGTGTCGAACACTGAAGCTTTCTTT,CASSGKVSNTEAFF
TRBD1,TRBJ2-1,TRBV4-1,16,.,TGCGCCAGCAGCCAGACCGGGACAGGGGTGCGCAATGAGCAGTTCTTC,CASSQTGTGVRNEQFF
.,TRBJ2-2,TRBV10-2,15,once,TGCGCCAGCAGGGCCGGGACGGGGGCCACCGGGGAGCTGTTTTTT,CASRAGTGATGELFF
TRBD2,TRBJ2-3,TRBV6-4,16,once,TGTGCCAGCAGTGACTCTAGCGGGGGGGCCGCTGATACGCAGTATTTT,CASSDSSGGAADTQYF
.,TRBJ2-1,TRBV28,15,once,TGTGCCAGCAGTTTATCCGACCTCGGATGGGATGAGCAGTTCTTC,CASSLSDLGWDEQFF
TRBD1,TRBJ2-5,TRBV11-2,15,once,TGTGCCAGCAGCCCTGGCAGGACAGGTCCAGAGACCCAGTACTTC,CASSPGRTGPETQYF
.,TRBJ2-3,TRBV4-1,12,.,TGCGCCAGCAGCCAGGCTCTAGATACGCAGTATTTT,CASSQALDTQYF
.,TRBJ1-5,TRBV12-1,17,.,TGTGCCAGCAGCTTTGCGCACCGTCGGGGGGGCAATCAGCCCCAGCATTTT,CASSFAHRRGGNQPQHF
TRBD1,TRBJ1-4,TRBV6-1,16,.,TGTGCCAGCAGTGAAGCACCGGGACAGGGCAATGAAAAACTGTTTTTT,CASSEAPGQGNEKLFF
TRBD2,TRBJ2-1,TRBV28,16,.,TGTGCCAGCAGTTTAGGAGCGGGGGGAAGTTACAATGAGCAGTTCTTC,CASSLGAGGSYNEQFF
.,TRBJ2-3,TRBV6-4,15,.,TGTGCCAGCAGCCACGAGGCAGGGCGCACAGATACGCAGTATTTT,CASSHEAGRTDTQYF